The T cell receptor beta chain under discussion was sequenced for a study of long-term antiretroviral therapy in people with HIV. Study-wide findings and caveats: Researchers lacked any data on ART adherence, viral resistance or therapy changes.

V trimming: 5 bases; J trimming: 5 bases; junction bases outside the gene matches: 6. This CDR3 is built from 14 residues. Looked up from germline, CDR1 is MNHNY and CDR2 is SVGAGI (reference sequence). A remark on this clone: Its antigen is as yet unknown.

Run at survey level, the immunoSEQ assay was version v3.0. The assay was immunoSEQ multiplex PCR, and TCRdb's table has in-frame clones only and misses some. Of about 27,000 clones in the sample, approximately 93% are singletons; the top ten hold about 9%. The J gene is TRBJ1-1, the V gene TRBV6-6; 9 positions match TRBD1. The clonotype was recovered from a woman between 35 and 50 years old with HIV. Sample: unsorted PBMCs, taken 7.6 years after starting antiretroviral therapy. CDR3 DNA: TGTGCCAGCAGTACACATGACAGGGGGACTGAAGCTTTCTTT. Encoded protein: CASSTHDRGTEAFF.